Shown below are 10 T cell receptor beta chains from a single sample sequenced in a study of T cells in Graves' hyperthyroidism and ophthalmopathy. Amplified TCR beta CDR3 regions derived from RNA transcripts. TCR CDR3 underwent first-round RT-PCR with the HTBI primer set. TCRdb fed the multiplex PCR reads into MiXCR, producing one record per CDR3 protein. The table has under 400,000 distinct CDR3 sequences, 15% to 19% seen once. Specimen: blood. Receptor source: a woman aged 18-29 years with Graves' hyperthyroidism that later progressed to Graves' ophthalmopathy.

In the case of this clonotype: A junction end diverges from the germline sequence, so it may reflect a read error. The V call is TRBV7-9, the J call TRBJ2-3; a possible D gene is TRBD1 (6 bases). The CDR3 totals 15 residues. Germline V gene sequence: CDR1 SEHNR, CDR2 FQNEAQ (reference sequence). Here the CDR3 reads CASSLWPGGTDTQYF. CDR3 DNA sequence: TGTGCTAGCAGCTTATGGCCAGGGGGCACAGATACGCAGTATTTT.

The CDR3 DNA is TGTGCCAGCAGCCCTCACGGGGGGGCAGCAGAGACCCAGTACTTC. Its translation is CASSPHGGAAETQYF. This chain links TRBV3-1 with TRBJ2-5; 8 nucleotides match TRBD2. This CDR3 has 15 residues. Looked up from germline, CDR1 is LGHDT and CDR2 is YNNKEL (reference sequence). The J segment lost 4 bases and the V segment lost 4 bases, leaving 8 bases of the junction unmatched.

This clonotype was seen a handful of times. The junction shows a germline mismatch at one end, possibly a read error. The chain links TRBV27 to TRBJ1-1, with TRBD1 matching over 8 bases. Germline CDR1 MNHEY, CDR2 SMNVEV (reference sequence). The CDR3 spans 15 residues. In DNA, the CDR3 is TGCGAATCCAGGACAGGGCGTTTTCTGAACACTGAAGCTTTCTTT. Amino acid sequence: CESRTGRFLNTEAFF.

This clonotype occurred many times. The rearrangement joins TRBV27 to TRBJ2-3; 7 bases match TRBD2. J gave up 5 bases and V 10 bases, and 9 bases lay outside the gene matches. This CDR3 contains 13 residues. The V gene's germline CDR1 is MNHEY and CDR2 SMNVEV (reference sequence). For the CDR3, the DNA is TGTGCCACCAGGAAAGCGGGAAGAGATACGCAGTATTTT. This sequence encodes CATRKAGRDTQYF.

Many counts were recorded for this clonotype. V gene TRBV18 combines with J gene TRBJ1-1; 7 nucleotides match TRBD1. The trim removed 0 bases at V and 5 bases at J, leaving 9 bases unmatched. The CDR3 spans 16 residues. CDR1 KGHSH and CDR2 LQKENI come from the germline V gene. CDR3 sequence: CASSPPGTARGTEAFF. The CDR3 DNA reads TGTGCCAGCTCACCACCTGGGACAGCCCGAGGGACTGAAGCTTTCTTT.

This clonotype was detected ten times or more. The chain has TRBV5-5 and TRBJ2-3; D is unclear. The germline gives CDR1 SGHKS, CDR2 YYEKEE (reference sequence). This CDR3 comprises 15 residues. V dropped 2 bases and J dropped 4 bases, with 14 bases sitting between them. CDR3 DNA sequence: TGTGCCAGCAGCTTAGACCCTGCTGGGGCAGATACGCAGTATTTT. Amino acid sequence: CASSLDPAGADTQYF.

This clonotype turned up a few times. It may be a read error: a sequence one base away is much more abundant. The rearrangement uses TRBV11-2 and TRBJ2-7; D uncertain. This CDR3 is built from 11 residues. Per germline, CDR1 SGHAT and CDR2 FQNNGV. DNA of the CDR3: TGTGCCGGCAGCCAGCTATACGAGCAGTACTTC. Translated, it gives CAGSQLYEQYF.

The CDR3 loop is CASSQDPATGVRAFF. As DNA, the CDR3 is TGCGCCAGCAGCCAAGATCCAGCGACAGGGGTGCGGGCTTTCTTT. V gene TRBV4-3 combines with J gene TRBJ1-1; the match to TRBD1 covers 8 bases. Germline values: CDR1 LGHNA, CDR2 YSLEER. The CDR3 extends over 15 amino acids. The V and J ends lost 0 bases and 11 bases, in that order; junction bases with no gene match: 11.

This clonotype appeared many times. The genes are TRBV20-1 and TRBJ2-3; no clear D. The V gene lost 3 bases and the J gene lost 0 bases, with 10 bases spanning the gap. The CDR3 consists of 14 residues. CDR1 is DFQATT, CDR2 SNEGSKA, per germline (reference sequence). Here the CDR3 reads CSASAAASTDTQYF. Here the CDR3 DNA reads TGCAGTGCTAGTGCGGCAGCTAGCACAGATACGCAGTATTTT.

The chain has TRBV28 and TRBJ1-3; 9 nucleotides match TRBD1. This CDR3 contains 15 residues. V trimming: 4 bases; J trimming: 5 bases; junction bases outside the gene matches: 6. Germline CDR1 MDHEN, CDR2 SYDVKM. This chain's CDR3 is CASSSTGQGRNTIYF. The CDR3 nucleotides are TGTGCCAGCAGTTCTACGGGACAGGGAAGAAACACCATATATTTT. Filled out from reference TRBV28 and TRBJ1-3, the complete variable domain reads DVKVTQSSRYLVKRTGEKVFLECVQDMDHENMFWYRQDPGLGLRLIYFSYDVKMKEKGDIPEGYSVSREKKERFSLILESASTNQTSMYLCASSSTGQGRNTIYFGEGSWLTVV.